This TCR beta chain comes out of a study of cytomegalovirus exposure and HLA in healthy donors. Germline V gene lookup returns CDR1 GTSNPN and CDR2 SVGIG (reference sequence). The V segment lost 3 bases and the J segment 4 bases; nucleotides outside the gene matches: 7. This CDR3 contains 15 residues. This PCR relied on a set of 60 Vbeta primers and 13 Jbeta primers. Clones were read by immunoSEQ multiplex PCR, and TCRdb kept only the in-frame ones, dropping some. The table has 150,000 to 180,000 clones, more than 70% seen once. The chain is built from TRBV30 and TRBJ2-5; TRBD2 matches 11 bases. This sequence was found in a middle-aged woman in good health and CMV-seropositive. Specimen: PBMCs. The CDR3 DNA is TGTGCCTGGAGCCCGGGACTAGCGGCGGGAGAGACCCAGTACTTC. Translated: CAWSPGLAAGETQYF.